This TCR beta chain was captured by sequencing in a study of human thymus T cells. Sequenced by immunoSEQ multiplex PCR; TCRdb stores in-frame clones only, minus some. The sample consists of about 46,000 clones, roughly 94% of them appearing once. An approximately 0.45-1 mL peripheral blood aliquot was taken intraoperatively from four of eight donors. Blood DNA came from all available leukocytes, not a fixed cell number. Turning to this clone: Its antigen is currently unknown.

Germline V gene sequence: CDR1 SGHNT, CDR2 YENEEA. V lost 5 bases and J 6 bases, leaving 9 bases between the germline ends. This CDR3 is built from 12 residues. General study findings and limits: Thymic and blood repertoires seemed to show skewed V and J gene use.

The material sequenced was blood. This TCR came from a girl younger than two with a congenital heart defect but otherwise immunologically healthy. V is TRBV11-3 and J is TRBJ2-3; D remains unclear. The CDR3 DNA reads as TGTGCCAGCAGCAATTCTCCTGATACGCAGTATTTT. As protein: CASSNSPDTQYF.